Here is one TCR beta chain with its context. This sample is drawn from a study of T cell changes during pregnancy in multiple sclerosis. Assay used: immunoSEQ multiplex PCR; TCRdb lists only in-frame clones, some missing. The sample lists about 100,000 clones, 92% occurring once. The sequencing used peripheral blood, collected after pregnancy. The origin of this receptor is a female donor with multiple sclerosis, enrolled in a pregnancy study.

The CDR3 region is CASSPNRVSRYGYTF. CDR3 DNA sequence: TGTGCCAGCTCACCAAACAGGGTATCGAGATATGGCTACACCTTC. The chain employs TRBV18 and TRBJ1-2; TRBD1 might be the D (6 bases). CDR1 is KGHSH and CDR2 is LQKENI in the germline V gene. Trimming took 2 bases from V and 5 from J, leaving 15 bases between them. This CDR3 spans 15 amino acids.